This T cell receptor beta chain was sequenced in a study of cytomegalovirus exposure and HLA in healthy donors. Study-level background: The Caucasian-associated ancestry cluster held roughly 81% of under 450 genotyped donors.

Study outcomes and limitations: Immune exposure data for these donors was limited to CMV serostatus. HLA restriction was apparent for most CMV-associated TCR beta chains in a later analysis. TCR beta sequences reportedly predicted the HLA-A and HLA-B alleles of most subjects accurately.

Primers included in the PCR were 60 Vbeta and 13 Jbeta primers. Produced via immunoSEQ multiplex PCR; TCRdb's table is partial and in-frame only. The repertoire consists of about 100,000 clones, with approximately 82% occurring once and the leading ten covering less than 1.5%. J was trimmed by 0 bases and V by 1 base; bases with no gene match: 6. The CDR3 totals 16 residues. CDR1 and CDR2 (germline): MDHEN, SYDVKM. With respect to this clone: Its antigen is still unknown.

The specimen sequenced was PBMCs. The sequence was collected from a woman between 18 and 29 years old in good health and CMV-seronegative. The chain has TRBV28 and TRBJ2-7; TRBD1 agrees at 7 bases. CDR3 loop: CASSLSPTGNSYEQYF. The CDR3 DNA is TGTGCCAGCAGTTTATCCCCGACAGGGAACTCCTACGAGCAGTACTTC.